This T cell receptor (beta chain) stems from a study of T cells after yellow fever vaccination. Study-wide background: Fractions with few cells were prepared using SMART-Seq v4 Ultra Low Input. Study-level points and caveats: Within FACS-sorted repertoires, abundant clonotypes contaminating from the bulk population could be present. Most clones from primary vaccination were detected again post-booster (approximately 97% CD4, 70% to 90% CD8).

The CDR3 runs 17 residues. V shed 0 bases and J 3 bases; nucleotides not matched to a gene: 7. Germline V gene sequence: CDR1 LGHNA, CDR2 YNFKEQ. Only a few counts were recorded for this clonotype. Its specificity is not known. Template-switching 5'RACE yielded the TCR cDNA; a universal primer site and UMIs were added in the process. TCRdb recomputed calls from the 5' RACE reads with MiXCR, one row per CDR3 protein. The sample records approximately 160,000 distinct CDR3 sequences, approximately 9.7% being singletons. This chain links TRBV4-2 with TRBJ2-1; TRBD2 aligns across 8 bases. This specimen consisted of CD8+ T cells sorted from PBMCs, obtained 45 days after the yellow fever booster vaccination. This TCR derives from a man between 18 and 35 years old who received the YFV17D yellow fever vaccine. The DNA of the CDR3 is TGTGCCAGCAGCCAAGATCGCGCCAGCGGGGGCTACAATGAGCAGTTCTTC. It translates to CASSQDRASGGYNEQFF.